This TCR beta chain was identified during a study of blood T cell repertoires in COVID-19 (dated by TCRdb to 2018 to 2021). General notes on the study: Samples from collaborators originated in the United States, Italy and Spain and spanned both the acute and convalescent phases of COVID-19. The material from the prospective study consisted of cDNA or gDNA derived from T cells, B-cell-depleted T cells, or PBMCs. Subjects who had been exposed to COVID-19, were actively infected with it, or had recovered from it provided the deeply sampled blood TCRbeta repertoires that made up the dataset. The repertoires were released in a freely available public database meant as a resource for research on the immune response to SARS-CoV-2. Samples came from the ongoing ImmuneRACE study (first 160 participants) plus 1,254 subjects from 6 global collaborators. A de-identified subject ID, COVID-19 status, age in years and sex were almost always included in the sample metadata. Where available, HLA class I and class II types were taken from metadata supplied by the sample provider and were not determined by assay-based typing. Results and caveats for the whole study, not just this receptor: The quantity of clinical and demographic metadata differed by source and by participant and was supplied without curation.

Of note for this clone: Its cognate antigen has yet to be identified. Base quality data are lacking; no much larger clone is found one base away.

TCRbeta CDR3 regions were amplified from genomic DNA using the immunoSEQ Assay, a bias-controlled multiplex PCR. The authors processed their data as follows. The number of nucleated cells in each sample was estimated from the amplification of reference gene primers within the assay. To quantify the absolute abundance of each unique TCRbeta CDR3 rearrangement, sequence reads were collapsed and filtered. Productive Simpson clonality was computed per sample as the square root of Simpson's diversity index over productive rearrangements. TCRdb provides this immuneACCESS table in a form limited to in-frame rearrangements. Some clones are lacking; in checked studies, under half of them reflect an unresolved V gene, and why the rest are absent is not known. That table furnishes V, J and clone size, whereas the DNA furnished D and trimming. The sample has 200,000 to 300,000 clones on record, around 84% of them singletons. 4.2% of the sample is taken by the ten largest.

Each collaborating institution followed its own protocols to collect whole blood in K2EDTA tubes. Collaborator samples were shipped for TCRbeta analysis as frozen whole blood, isolated PBMCs, or DNA extracted from either sample type. The CDR3 runs 17 amino acids, cysteine and phenylalanine included. The sequence is cut down to CDR3 DNA, 51 bases in frame from base 1. V loses 3 bases at its end and J loses 2 bases; junction bases beyond the gene matches: 8. CDR1 SGDLS and CDR2 YYNGEE are derived from the germline V gene. The receptor's source is a man between 60 and 70 years old with acute or convalescent COVID-19. Sequenced: peripheral blood. Rearrangement joined TRBV9 to TRBJ2-3; the central 11 bases match TRBD2. This receptor carries the CDR3 CASSAGSLAGVTDTQYF. At the DNA level, the sequence is TGTGCCAGCAGCGCTGGGTCACTAGCGGGGGTCACAGATACGCAGTATTTT. The CDR3 plus the reference TRBV9 and TRBJ2-3 genes for the other parts give the full variable domain: DSGVTQTPKHLITATGQRVTLRCSPRSGDLSVYWYQQSLDQGLQFLIQYYNGEERAKGNILERFSAQQFPDLHSELNLSSLELGDSALYFCASSAGSLAGVTDTQYFGPGTRLTVL.